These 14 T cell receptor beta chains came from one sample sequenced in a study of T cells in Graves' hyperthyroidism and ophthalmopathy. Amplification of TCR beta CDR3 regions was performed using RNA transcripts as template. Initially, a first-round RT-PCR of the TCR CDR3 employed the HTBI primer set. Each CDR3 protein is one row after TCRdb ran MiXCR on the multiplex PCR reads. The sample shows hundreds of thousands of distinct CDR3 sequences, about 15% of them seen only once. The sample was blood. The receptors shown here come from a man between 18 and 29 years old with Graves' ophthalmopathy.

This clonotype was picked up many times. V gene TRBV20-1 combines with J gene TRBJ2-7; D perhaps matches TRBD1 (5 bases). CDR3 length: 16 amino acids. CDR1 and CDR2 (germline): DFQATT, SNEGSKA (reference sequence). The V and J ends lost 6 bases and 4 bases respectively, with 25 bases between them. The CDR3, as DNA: TGCAGTGCCCCTCCAGGGCAGGATTCAGCCCAATACGAGCAGTACTTC. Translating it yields CSAPPGQDSAQYEQYF.

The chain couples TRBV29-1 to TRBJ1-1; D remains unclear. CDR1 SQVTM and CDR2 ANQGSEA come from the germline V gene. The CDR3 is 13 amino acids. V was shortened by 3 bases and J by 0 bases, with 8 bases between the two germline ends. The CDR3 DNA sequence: TGCAGCGTTGAGCCAGCTTTGAACACTGAAGCTTTCTTT. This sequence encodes CSVEPALNTEAFF.

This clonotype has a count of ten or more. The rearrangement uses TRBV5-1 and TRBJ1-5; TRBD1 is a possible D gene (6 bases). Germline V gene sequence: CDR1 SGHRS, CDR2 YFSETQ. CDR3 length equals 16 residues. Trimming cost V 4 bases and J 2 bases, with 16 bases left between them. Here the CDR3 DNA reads TGCGCCAGCAGCCCGGAAGGGGGGGGAGGCAATCAGCCCCAGCATTTT. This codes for CASSPEGGGGNQPQHF. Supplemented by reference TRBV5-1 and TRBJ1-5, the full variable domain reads KAGVTQTPRYLIKTRGQQVTLSCSPISGHRSVSWYQQTPGQGLQFLFEYFSETQRNKGNFPGRFSGRQFSNSRSEMNVSTLELGDSALYLCASSPEGGGGNQPQHFGDGTRLSIL.

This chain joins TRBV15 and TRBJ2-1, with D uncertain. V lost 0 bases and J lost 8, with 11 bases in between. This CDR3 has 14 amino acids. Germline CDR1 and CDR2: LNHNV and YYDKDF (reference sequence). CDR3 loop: CATSRDRPDYEQFF. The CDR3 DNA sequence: TGTGCCACCAGCAGAGATCGTCCTGACTATGAGCAGTTCTTC.

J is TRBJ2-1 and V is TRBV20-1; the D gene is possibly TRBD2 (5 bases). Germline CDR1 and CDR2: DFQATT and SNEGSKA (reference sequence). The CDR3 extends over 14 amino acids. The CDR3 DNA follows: TGCAGCCCTACGGGGAGCGGCTCCTACAATGAGCAGTTCTTC. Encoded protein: CSPTGSGSYNEQFF.

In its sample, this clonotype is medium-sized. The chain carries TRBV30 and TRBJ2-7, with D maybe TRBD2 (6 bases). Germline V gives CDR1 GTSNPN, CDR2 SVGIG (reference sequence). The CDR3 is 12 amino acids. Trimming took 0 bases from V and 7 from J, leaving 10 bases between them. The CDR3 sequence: CAWSVSRGEQYF. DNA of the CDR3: TGTGCCTGGAGTGTATCTCGGGGGGAGCAGTACTTC.

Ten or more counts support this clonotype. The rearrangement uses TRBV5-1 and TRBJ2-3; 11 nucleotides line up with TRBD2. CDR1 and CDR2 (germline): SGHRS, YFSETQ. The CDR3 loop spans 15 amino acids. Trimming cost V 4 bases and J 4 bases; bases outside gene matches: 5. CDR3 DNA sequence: TGCGCCAGCAGCCCTCCGGGACTAGCGGCAGATACGCAGTATTTT. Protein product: CASSPPGLAADTQYF.

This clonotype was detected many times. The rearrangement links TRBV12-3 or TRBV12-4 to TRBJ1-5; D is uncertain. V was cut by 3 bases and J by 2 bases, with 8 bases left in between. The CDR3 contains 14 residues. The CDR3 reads CASSFVGGNQPQHF. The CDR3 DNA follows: TGTGCCAGCAGTTTCGTGGGTGGCAATCAGCCCCAGCATTTT.

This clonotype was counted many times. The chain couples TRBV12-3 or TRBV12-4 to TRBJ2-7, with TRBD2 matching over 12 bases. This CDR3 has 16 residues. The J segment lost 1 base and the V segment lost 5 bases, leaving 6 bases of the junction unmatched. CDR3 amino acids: CASSPGTSGLSYEQYF. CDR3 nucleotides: TGTGCCAGCAGTCCAGGGACTAGCGGGTTATCCTACGAGCAGTACTTC.

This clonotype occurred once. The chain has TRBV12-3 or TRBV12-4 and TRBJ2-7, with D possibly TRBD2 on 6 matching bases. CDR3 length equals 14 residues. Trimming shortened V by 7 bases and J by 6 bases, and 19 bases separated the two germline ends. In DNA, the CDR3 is TGTGCCAGCACGGGAGCAAACGGGGCCCGCGAGCAGTACTTC. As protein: CASTGANGAREQYF.

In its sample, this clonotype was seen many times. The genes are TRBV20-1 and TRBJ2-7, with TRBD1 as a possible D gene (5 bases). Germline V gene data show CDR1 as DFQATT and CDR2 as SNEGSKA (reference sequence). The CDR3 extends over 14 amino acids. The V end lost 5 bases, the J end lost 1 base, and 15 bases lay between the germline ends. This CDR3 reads CSAPGWGQSYEQYF. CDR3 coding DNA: TGCAGTGCTCCCGGGTGGGGCCAGTCCTACGAGCAGTACTTC.

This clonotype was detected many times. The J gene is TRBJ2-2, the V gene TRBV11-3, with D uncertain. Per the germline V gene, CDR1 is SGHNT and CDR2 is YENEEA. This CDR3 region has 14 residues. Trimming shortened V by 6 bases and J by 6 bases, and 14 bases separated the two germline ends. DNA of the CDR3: TGTGCCAGCAGACGATCGTACGGGTCCGGGGAGCTGTTTTTT. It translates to CASRRSYGSGELFF.

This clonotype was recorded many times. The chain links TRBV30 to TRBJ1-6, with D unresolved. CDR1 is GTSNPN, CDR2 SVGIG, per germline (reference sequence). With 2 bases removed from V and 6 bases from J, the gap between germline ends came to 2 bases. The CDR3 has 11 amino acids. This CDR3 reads CAWSLNSPLHF. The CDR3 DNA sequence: TGTGCCTGGAGTCTTAATTCACCCCTCCACTTT.

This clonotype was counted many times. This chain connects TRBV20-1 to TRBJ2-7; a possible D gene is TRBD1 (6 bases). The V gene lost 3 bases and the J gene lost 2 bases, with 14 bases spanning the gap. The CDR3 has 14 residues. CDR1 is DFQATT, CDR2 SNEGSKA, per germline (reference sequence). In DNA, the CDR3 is TGCAGTGCTAGGGCCGGGACACTCGCCTACGAGCAGTACTTC. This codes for CSARAGTLAYEQYF.